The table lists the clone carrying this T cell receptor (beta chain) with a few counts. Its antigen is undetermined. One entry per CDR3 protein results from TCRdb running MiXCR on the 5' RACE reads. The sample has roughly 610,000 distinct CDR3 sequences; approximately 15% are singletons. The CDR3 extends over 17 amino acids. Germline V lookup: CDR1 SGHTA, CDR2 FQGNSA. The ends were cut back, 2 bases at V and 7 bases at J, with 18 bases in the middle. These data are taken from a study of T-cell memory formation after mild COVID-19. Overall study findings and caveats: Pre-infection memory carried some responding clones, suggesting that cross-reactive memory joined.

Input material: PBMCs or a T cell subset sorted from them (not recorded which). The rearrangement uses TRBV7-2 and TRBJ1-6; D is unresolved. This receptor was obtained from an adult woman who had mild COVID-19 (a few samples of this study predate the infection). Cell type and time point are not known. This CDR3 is CASSLNRVYPGNSPLHF. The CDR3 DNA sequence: TGTGCCAGCAGCTTAAATCGTGTCTACCCTGGGAATTCACCCCTCCACTTT.